Listed here are 13 T cell receptor beta chains from one sample, sequenced in a study of T cells in localized non-small cell lung cancer. Some clones are missing from TCRdb's copy, which holds only in-frame ones; the method was immunoSEQ multiplex PCR. The sample has more than 20,000 clones; 70% to 90% are singletons. The sample in question was peripheral blood, obtained before any cancer treatment. The source is a female donor older than 55 with stage I lung adenocarcinoma.

The chain recombines TRBV6-1 with TRBJ1-1; D gene ambiguous. The germline gives CDR1 MNHNS, CDR2 SASEGT. This CDR3 spans 10 amino acids. V lost 6 bases and J lost 5, with 4 bases in between. The CDR3 coding sequence is TGTGCCAGCAGGGAGACTGAAGCTTTCTTT. Translation gives CASRETEAFF.

The V and J genes are TRBV11-2 and TRBJ1-1; no clear D. The CDR3 runs to 15 residues. Trimming took 0 bases from V and 1 from J, leaving 9 bases between them. Germline values: CDR1 SGHAT, CDR2 FQNNGV. CDR3 DNA sequence: TGTGCCAGCAGCTTAGATCCAGGCCCGAACACTGAAGCTTTCTTT. Encoded protein: CASSLDPGPNTEAFF.

The rearrangement uses TRBV9 and TRBJ2-5, with D unclear. The CDR3 loop spans 12 amino acids. V was clipped by 2 bases and J by 5 bases, with 7 bases between them. Per the germline V gene, CDR1 is SGDLS and CDR2 is YYNGEE. Here the CDR3 DNA reads TGTGCCAGCAGCGTTATGGGTGAGACCCAGTACTTC. This gives the protein CASSVMGETQYF.

This clone appeared once. The chain uses TRBV6-5 and TRBJ1-6; no clear D. CDR3 length: 13 residues. Germline CDR1 reads MNHEY; CDR2 reads SVGAGI. V was shortened by 8 bases and J by 5 bases, with 10 bases between the two germline ends. This chain's CDR3 is CASRRADNSPLHF. The CDR3 nucleotides are TGTGCCAGCCGACGGGCCGATAATTCACCCCTCCACTTT.

This chain connects TRBV25-1 to TRBJ1-2; 7 bases are shared with TRBD1. The germline gives CDR1 MGHDK, CDR2 SYGVNS. There are 15 residues in the CDR3. The V and J ends lost 6 bases and 8 bases, in that order; junction bases with no gene match: 15. In DNA form, the CDR3 reads TGTGCCAGCAGCCTGACAGGGACGGGGGAAGAAGGCTACACCTTC. Translation: CASSLTGTGEEGYTF.

The gene calls are TRBV5-1 and TRBJ1-2; 7 nucleotides line up with TRBD1. CDR3 length: 15 residues. Losses at the gene ends were 0 bases for V and 0 bases for J; bases not matched to a gene: 2. Germline V lookup: CDR1 SGHRS, CDR2 YFSETQ. In DNA form, the CDR3 reads TGCGCCAGCAGCTTGGACAGGGGACCTAACTATGGCTACACCTTC. Translation gives CASSLDRGPNYGYTF.

This clone has a single count. The chain recombines TRBV2 with TRBJ1-6; TRBD1 is a possible D gene (5 bases). This CDR3 comprises 15 residues. In germline, CDR1 is SNHLY, CDR2 FYNNEI. V lost 3 bases to trimming and J lost 6 bases, with 12 bases between them. CDR3 in amino acids: CASSDMGGSNSPLHF. CDR3 DNA sequence: TGTGCCAGCAGTGATATGGGGGGGAGTAATTCACCCCTCCACTTT.

The chain recombines TRBV12-5 with TRBJ2-3; D is unclear. The V and J ends lost 3 bases and 4 bases respectively, with 5 bases between them. The CDR3 sequence is 12 residues long. Germline V gene sequence: CDR1 LGHNT, CDR2 FRNRAP. This CDR3 reads CASGLLADTQYF. In DNA, the CDR3 is TGTGCTAGTGGTTTATTGGCAGATACGCAGTATTTT.

The V and J genes are TRBV29-1 and TRBJ1-2; 8 nucleotides align to TRBD1. The length of the CDR3 is 13 residues. Per the germline V gene, CDR1 is SQVTM and CDR2 is ANQGSEA. The V gene end was trimmed by 5 bases and the J gene end by 3 bases; junction bases not matched to a gene: 5. CDR3 in amino acids: CSVQTGADYGYTF. The DNA of the CDR3 is TGCAGCGTTCAGACAGGGGCGGACTATGGCTACACCTTC.

The chain recombines TRBV30 with TRBJ2-5; D is unresolved. The CDR3 has 11 amino acids. The V gene lost 3 bases and the J gene lost 5 bases, with 7 bases spanning the gap. CDR1 and CDR2 from the germline V gene are GTSNPN and SVGIG (reference sequence). CDR3 sequence reads: CAWSLWETQYF. The CDR3, as DNA: TGTGCCTGGAGCCTCTGGGAGACCCAGTACTTC.

This sequence joins TRBV5-4 and TRBJ2-5, with TRBD1 identical over 9 bases. Trimming cost V 4 bases and J 2 bases; bases outside gene matches: 9. CDR1 and CDR2 from the germline V gene are SGHNT and YYREEE (reference sequence). The CDR3 totals 16 residues. This CDR3 is CASSPGTGQDQETQYF. CDR3 bases: TGTGCCAGCAGCCCTGGGACAGGGCAGGATCAAGAGACCCAGTACTTC.

The chain has TRBV11-2 and TRBJ2-5; D gene unclear. The CDR3 length is 14 residues. Germline V CDR1 and CDR2: SGHAT, FQNNGV. Deletions cut 5 bases from V and 2 bases from J, with 12 bases between. In DNA, the CDR3 is TGTGCCAGCAGCCCCCGTCTAAATCAAGAGACCCAGTACTTC. This encodes CASSPRLNQETQYF.

The chain uses TRBV30 and TRBJ2-3; no clear D gene. Germline-derived CDR1 and CDR2 are GTSNPN and SVGIG (reference sequence). The V end was cut by 5 bases, the J end by 4 bases, with 13 bases between. This CDR3 comprises 13 residues. CDR3 sequence reads: CAWALREADTQYF. The CDR3 nucleotides are TGTGCCTGGGCCCTCAGAGAGGCAGATACGCAGTATTTT.